This T cell receptor beta chain was identified in a study of PD-1 blockade in classical Hodgkin lymphoma. Points from the study as a whole: According to reports, newly diagnosed patients had lower baseline TCR diversity than healthy donors, and relapsed/refractory patients had lower baseline TCR diversity still.

Time point: newly diagnosed, previously untreated cHL patient sample. The study isolated CD8+ T cells from thawed PBMCs by magnetic negative selection. Regarding this clone: Its antigen is unidentified.

V was pared by 0 bases and J by 8 bases, with 11 bases between. The CDR3 has 14 residues. CDR1 LNHNV and CDR2 YYDKDF come from the germline V gene (reference sequence). Method: immunoSEQ multiplex PCR; TCRdb's copy keeps in-frame clones and lacks some. The table lists about 15,000 clones, around 93% of them singletons. This sequence was found in a human donor with classical Hodgkin lymphoma. The chain links TRBV15 to TRBJ1-5; D is unclear. The source material was CD8+ T cells from blood. The CDR3 region is CATSRETALEPQHF. In nucleotides, the CDR3 is TGTGCCACCAGCAGAGAAACGGCCTTAGAGCCCCAGCATTTT.